The sequence of this TCR beta chain was determined in a study of cytotoxic CD8 clonotypes in ibrutinib-treated CLL. The germline V gene has CDR1 SGHVS and CDR2 FNYEAQ. The CDR3 is 15 residues long. Trimming removed 0 bases at V and 7 bases at J, with 12 bases between. Comment on this clone: Its target is not known.

Study-level findings and limits: Public clonotypes (which were uncommon) either contracted or remained stable on treatment.

Depths of 1 in 200,000 to 1 in 1 million T cells were the sequencing target. Sequenced by immunoSEQ multiplex PCR; TCRdb stores in-frame clones only, minus some. The sample lists about 40,000 clones; about 70% were seen once. This rearrangement joins TRBV7-6 to TRBJ1-4; TRBD1 might be the D (6 bases). The receptor was isolated from a human donor with chronic lymphocytic leukemia. Sequenced here: PBMCs, sampled at disease progression, from a patient treated with ibrutinib. The CDR3 nucleotides read TGTGCCAGCAGCTTAGCCACAGGGACGGGTGAAAAACTGTTTTTT. Translation: CASSLATGTGEKLFF.